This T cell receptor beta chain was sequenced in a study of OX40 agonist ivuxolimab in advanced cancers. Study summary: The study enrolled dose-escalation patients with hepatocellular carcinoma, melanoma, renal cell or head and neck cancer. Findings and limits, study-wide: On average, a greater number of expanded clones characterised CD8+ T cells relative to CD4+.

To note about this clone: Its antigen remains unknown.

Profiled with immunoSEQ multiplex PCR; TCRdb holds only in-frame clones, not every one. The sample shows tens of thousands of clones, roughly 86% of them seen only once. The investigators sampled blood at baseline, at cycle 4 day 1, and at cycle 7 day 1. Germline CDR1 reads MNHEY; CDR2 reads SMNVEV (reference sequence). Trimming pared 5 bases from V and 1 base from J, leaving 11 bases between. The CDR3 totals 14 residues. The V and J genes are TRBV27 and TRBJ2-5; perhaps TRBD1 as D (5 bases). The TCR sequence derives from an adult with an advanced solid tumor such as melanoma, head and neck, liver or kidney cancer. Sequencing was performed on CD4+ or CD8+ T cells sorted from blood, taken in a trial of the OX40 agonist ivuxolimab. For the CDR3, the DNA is TGTGCCAGCAGTGGTTATAGGGGCCAAGAGACCCAGTACTTC. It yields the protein CASSGYRGQETQYF.